Listed below are T cell receptor beta chains from one sample, sequenced in a study of early T cells in non-severe SARS-CoV-2 infection. One entry per CDR3 protein, called by TCRdb with MiXCR from the 5' RACE reads. In the table there are roughly 50,000 distinct CDR3 sequences, around 8% of which are singletons. Sequenced input: whole blood. These receptors originate from an adult who was a healthcare worker with PCR-confirmed SARS-CoV-2 infection or an uninfected control (not recorded which). The CDR3 runs from the conserved cysteine through the conserved F or W. The order of the fields is J gene, V gene, D gene, clone size, CDR3 DNA, CDR3 protein. A D gene is named only where the DNA matches it firmly. Some rows mark clone size as missing; the rest say once, few, many or name a class of expanded clone.

TRBJ1-1,TRBV29-1,-,few,TGCAGCGTAGGAGCAGGGGAGGGGGACACTGAAGCTTTCTTT,CSVGAGEGDTEAFF
TRBJ2-1,TRBV12-3/TRBV12-4,-,many,TGTGCCAGCATTGACAGCAATGAGCAGTTCTTC,CASIDSNEQFF
TRBJ1-1,TRBV5-1,-,many,TGCGCCAGCGCCAAGGAAGGGATTGAAGCTTTCTTT,CASAKEGIEAFF
TRBJ1-4,TRBV7-9,-,few,TGTGCCAGCAGCTTTTGGGAGGAGGCAGGGAATGAAAAACTGTTTTTT,CASSFWEEAGNEKLFF
TRBJ2-5,TRBV3-1,-,many,TGTGCCAGCAGCCAAGACCCTCAGCGGGCCCAGTACTTC,CASSQDPQRAQYF
TRBJ1-4,TRBV9,-,few,TGTGCCAGCAGCGGTGGCCCGCGGCCCGACGAAAAACTGTTTTTT,CASSGGPRPDEKLFF
TRBJ1-5,TRBV20-1,-,many,TGCAGTGCTAGTCGCGGGAATAGCAATCAGCCCCAGCATTTT,CSASRGNSNQPQHF
TRBJ2-3,TRBV7-9,TRBD2,few,TGTGCCAGCAGCGAGAGCGGGAGGGGAGATACGCAGTATTTT,CASSESGRGDTQYF
TRBJ2-1,TRBV25-1,-,many,TGTGCCAGCAGTGACCCGATAAAAACCATTTATGAGCAGTTCTTC,CASSDPIKTIYEQFF
TRBJ1-2,TRBV20-1,-,-,TGCAGTGCTAGAGTACCGACAGGTCTGCTTCATGGCTACACCTTC,CSARVPTGLLHGYTF
TRBJ2-7,TRBV20-1,TRBD2,-,TGCAGTGCTCGACGTTACGGGGGGTCCTACGAGCAGTACTTC,CSARRYGGSYEQYF
TRBJ2-2,TRBV12-3/TRBV12-4,-,-,TGTGCCAGCAGTTTTAGACGGGAGCTGTTTTTT,CASSFRRELFF
TRBJ1-2,TRBV7-9,TRBD1,many,TGTGCCAGCAGCTTCTCGACAGGGATTAACTATGGCTACACCTTC,CASSFSTGINYGYTF
TRBJ2-6,TRBV7-6,-,-,TGTGCCAGCAGCTTAGATACTGACTCTGGGGCCAACGTCCTGACTTTC,CASSLDTDSGANVLTF
TRBJ2-7,TRBV11-2,-,many,TGTGCCAGCAGCTTAGCTACAATGAGGTCCTACGAGCAGTACTTC,CASSLATMRSYEQYF
TRBJ1-1,TRBV11-2,TRBD1,many,TGTGCCAGCAGCTTAGAAGGGGGCAACCCCACTGAAGCTTTCTTT,CASSLEGGNPTEAFF
TRBJ2-1,TRBV6-2/TRBV6-3,TRBD2,many,TGTGCCAGCAGTTACTCACTAGCGGGAGGGTACAATGAGCAGTTCTTC,CASSYSLAGGYNEQFF
TRBJ2-1,TRBV3-1,-,many,TGTGCCAGCAGCCAAGCTCAGCGGAGAGAAGGAAAGTTCTTC,CASSQAQRREGKFF
TRBJ2-1,TRBV19,TRBD2,many,TGTGCCAGTAGAATAGCGGGGGGCCTATACAATGAGCAGTTCTTC,CASRIAGGLYNEQFF
TRBJ2-3,TRBV12-3/TRBV12-4,-,few,TGTGCCAGCAGACAAGGGATCCATACGCAGTATTTT,CASRQGIHTQYF
TRBJ2-1,TRBV30,-,-,TGTGCCTGGAGACGACTGACCAATGAGCAGTTCTTC,CAWRRLTNEQFF
TRBJ2-4,TRBV7-3,-,few,TGTGCCAGCAGCGTGATGCTTAACCTTCAGTACTTC,CASSVMLNLQYF
TRBJ1-6,TRBV5-3,-,-,TGTGCCAGAAGCTTGAGGTTCCGGAGGAATTCACCCCTCCACTTT,CARSLRFRRNSPLHF
TRBJ2-3,TRBV12-3/TRBV12-4,TRBD2,-,TGTGCCAGCAGTGCAATGCGGGAGGGCGAAGATACGCAGTATTTT,CASSAMREGEDTQYF
TRBJ2-1,TRBV19,TRBD2,-,TGTGCCAGTAGCCGTATGGCGGGAGCCCCCTACAATGAGCAGTTCTTC,CASSRMAGAPYNEQFF
TRBJ2-1,TRBV6-2/TRBV6-3,-,many,TGTGCCAGCAGTTACTGGGGCAGGGGAAACAATGAGCAGTTCTTC,CASSYWGRGNNEQFF
TRBJ1-5,TRBV6-1,-,-,TGTGCCAGCAGTGAAGCGCCTCTTGAGGAGCCCCAGCATTTT,CASSEAPLEEPQHF
TRBJ1-6,TRBV20-1,-,many,TGCAGTGCCCTTGACGGCGGGTATAATAATTCACCCCTCCACTTT,CSALDGGYNNSPLHF
TRBJ2-2,TRBV7-9,-,-,TGTGCCAGCAGCTTAGTAGCAGGCACCGGGGAGCTGTTTTTT,CASSLVAGTGELFF
TRBJ2-7,TRBV15,-,many,TGTGCCACCAGCAGGACCGCTCCCGGGGCCTACGAGCAGTACTTC,CATSRTAPGAYEQYF
TRBJ2-7,TRBV11-2,-,-,TGTGCCAGCAGCTCTCGCCCGACAGATACCTACGAGCAGTACTTC,CASSSRPTDTYEQYF
TRBJ1-2,TRBV14,-,few,TGTGCCAGCAGCCAACAGGGTTGGTATGGCTACACCTTC,CASSQQGWYGYTF
TRBJ2-7,TRBV29-1,-,-,TGCAGCGTTTCAACCGGGACCGAATACGAGCAGTACTTC,CSVSTGTEYEQYF
TRBJ1-1,TRBV7-8,-,many,TGTGCCAGCAGAACCGGGACAATGAACACTGAAGCTTTCTTT,CASRTGTMNTEAFF
TRBJ2-2,TRBV9,TRBD2,medium-sized,TGTGCCAGCAGCGAAAAGGGACTAGCCCTCGGGGAGCTGTTTTTT,CASSEKGLALGELFF
TRBJ2-1,TRBV7-3,TRBD1,many,TGTGCCAGCAGCCTTAGACAGGGCGAGCAGTTCTTC,CASSLRQGEQFF
TRBJ1-2,TRBV9,-,-,TGTGCCAGCAGCGAGGGAGGATACACTTATGGCTACACCTTC,CASSEGGYTYGYTF
TRBJ2-3,TRBV12-3/TRBV12-4,TRBD2,few,TGTGCCAGTGACAGGACTAGCGGGGGGACAGATACGCAGTATTTT,CASDRTSGGTDTQYF
TRBJ2-4,TRBV3-1,TRBD2,many,TGTGCCAGCAGCCCCCTTAGCGGGAGAGGGGACATTCAGTACTTC,CASSPLSGRGDIQYF
TRBJ2-1,TRBV25-1,TRBD1,many,TGTGCCAGCAGCCCTACCAGGACAGGGGCTAATGAGCAGTTCTTC,CASSPTRTGANEQFF
TRBJ2-7,TRBV7-9,-,many,TGTGCCAGCAGGGAATCAGGCGGGAACGAGCAGTACTTC,CASRESGGNEQYF
TRBJ2-1,TRBV12-3/TRBV12-4,-,few,TGTGCCAGCAGTGCCCTTGGAGGGAGTGGCAATGAGCAGTTCTTC,CASSALGGSGNEQFF
TRBJ2-7,TRBV27,-,many,TGTGCCAGCAGCCAACCGGGACACCTCTACGAGCAGTACTTC,CASSQPGHLYEQYF
TRBJ2-7,TRBV21-1,-,-,TGTGCCAGCAGCAAAGAGGCCGAGAAGCAGTACTTC,CASSKEAEKQYF
TRBJ2-6,TRBV12-3/TRBV12-4,-,many,TGTGCCAGCAGTTTACCGGACAGATGGAGGGGCTCTGGGGCCAACGTCCTGACTTTC,CASSLPDRWRGSGANVLTF
TRBJ1-1,TRBV6-1,TRBD1,few,TGTGCCAGCAGTAAAAGACAGGGGGCGCACACTGAAGCTTTCTTT,CASSKRQGAHTEAFF
TRBJ2-7,TRBV10-3,TRBD1,few,TGTGCCATCAGTGAAGCAGGGACAGGGGCCCTCGAGCAGTACTTC,CAISEAGTGALEQYF
TRBJ1-2,TRBV27,-,-,TGTGCCAGCAGTTTAGGCAGGGGCTATGGCTACACCTTC,CASSLGRGYGYTF
TRBJ1-5,TRBV6-1,-,many,TGTGCCAGCACCCTCACGGCAGGGTTGGGGCAGCCCCAGCATTTT,CASTLTAGLGQPQHF
TRBJ1-4,TRBV28,TRBD1,many,TGTGCCAGCAGTTCGGGACAGGGGGCATTTAATGAAAAACTGTTTTTT,CASSSGQGAFNEKLFF
TRBJ1-2,TRBV25-1,-,many,TGTGCCAGCAGTGAAGCCTTCAGGGGAGAAGGCTACACCTTC,CASSEAFRGEGYTF
TRBJ1-1,TRBV18,-,-,TGTGCCAGCTCACCTCTTGGACGGTCCGAAGGCTGGAACACTGAAGCTTTCTTT,CASSPLGRSEGWNTEAFF
TRBJ2-2,TRBV28,-,-,TGTGCCAGCAGCCCCGACTGGGCGAACACCGGGGAGCTGTTTTTT,CASSPDWANTGELFF
TRBJ2-1,TRBV27,-,few,TGTGCCAGCAGTTACGACTCCGGGGGAGGTGAGCAGTTCTTC,CASSYDSGGGEQFF